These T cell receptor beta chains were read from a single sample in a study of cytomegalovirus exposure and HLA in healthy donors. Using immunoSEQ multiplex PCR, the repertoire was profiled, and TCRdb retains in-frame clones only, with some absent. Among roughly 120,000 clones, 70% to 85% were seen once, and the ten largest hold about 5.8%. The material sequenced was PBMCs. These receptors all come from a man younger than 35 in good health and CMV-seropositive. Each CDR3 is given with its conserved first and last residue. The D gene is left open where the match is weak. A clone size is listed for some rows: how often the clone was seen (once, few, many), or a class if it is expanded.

CDR3 protein: CASSLDRLNTEAFF
CDR3 DNA: TGTGCCAGCAGTCTTGACAGACTGAACACTGAAGCTTTCTTT
J gene: TRBJ1-1
V gene: TRBV6-4
D gene: NA
CDR3 length: 14
clone size: NA

CDR3 protein: CASSRGWGQGASPLHF
CDR3 DNA: TGCGCCAGCAGCAGGGGTTGGGGGCAGGGGGCTTCACCCCTCCACTTT
J gene: TRBJ1-6
V gene: TRBV5-1
D gene: TRBD1
CDR3 length: 16
clone size: few

CDR3 protein: CASSQDYETSGTDTQYF
CDR3 DNA: TGTGCCAGCAGCCAAGATTATGAGACTAGCGGGACAGATACGCAGTATTTT
J gene: TRBJ2-3
V gene: TRBV4-2
D gene: TRBD2
CDR3 length: 17
clone size: NA

CDR3 protein: CAISENRGRGNTIYF
CDR3 DNA: TGTGCCATCAGTGAGAACAGGGGGCGAGGAAACACCATATATTTT
J gene: TRBJ1-3
V gene: TRBV10-3
D gene: TRBD1
CDR3 length: 15
clone size: NA

CDR3 protein: CASRNRDRGNSPLHF
CDR3 DNA: TGTGCCAGCAGAAACCGGGACAGGGGAAATTCACCCCTCCACTTT
J gene: TRBJ1-6
V gene: TRBV11-2
D gene: TRBD1
CDR3 length: 15
clone size: NA

CDR3 protein: CASSLDRRSQYF
CDR3 DNA: TGTGCCAGCAGCTTAGATCGGAGGTCGCAGTATTTT
J gene: TRBJ2-3
V gene: TRBV11-2
D gene: NA
CDR3 length: 12
clone size: NA

CDR3 protein: CASGLSGGETQYF
CDR3 DNA: TGTGCTAGTGGTTTGTCGGGGGGAGAGACCCAGTACTTC
J gene: TRBJ2-5
V gene: TRBV12-5
D gene: TRBD2
CDR3 length: 13
clone size: NA

CDR3 protein: CASSLTGGPNQPQHF
CDR3 DNA: TGTGCCAGCTCCCTGACAGGAGGTCCCAATCAGCCCCAGCATTTT
J gene: TRBJ1-5
V gene: TRBV2
D gene: NA
CDR3 length: 15
clone size: NA

CDR3 protein: CASSHRDRRSYGYTF
CDR3 DNA: TGTGCCAGCAGCCACCGGGACAGGCGGTCCTATGGCTACACCTTC
J gene: TRBJ1-2
V gene: TRBV5-4
D gene: TRBD1
CDR3 length: 15
clone size: NA

CDR3 protein: CASSLGLASGNSQYF
CDR3 DNA: TGTGCCAGCAGCTTAGGACTAGCTTCTGGAAACAGTCAGTACTTC
J gene: TRBJ2-4
V gene: TRBV13
D gene: NA
CDR3 length: 15
clone size: NA

CDR3 protein: CASSGTSGRETQYF
CDR3 DNA: TGTGCCAGCAGCGGAACTAGCGGGAGAGAGACCCAGTACTTC
J gene: TRBJ2-5
V gene: TRBV5-6
D gene: TRBD2
CDR3 length: 14
clone size: NA

CDR3 protein: CASSLSRLSYNSPLHF
CDR3 DNA: TGTGCCAGCAGTTTATCGAGGCTGTCTTATAATTCACCCCTCCACTTT
J gene: TRBJ1-6
V gene: TRBV27
D gene: NA
CDR3 length: 16
clone size: NA

CDR3 protein: CASSLVPLGTYEQYF
CDR3 DNA: TGTGCCAGCAGCTTAGTTCCCCTAGGTACCTACGAGCAGTACTTC
J gene: TRBJ2-7
V gene: TRBV7-2
D gene: NA
CDR3 length: 15
clone size: few

CDR3 protein: CASSPTNTEAFF
CDR3 DNA: TGTGCCAGCTCACCAACAAACACTGAAGCTTTCTTT
J gene: TRBJ1-1
V gene: TRBV18
D gene: NA
CDR3 length: 12
clone size: NA

CDR3 protein: CASSSARAGRNTEAFF
CDR3 DNA: TGCGCCAGCAGCTCAGCCCGCGCAGGCCGGAACACTGAAGCTTTCTTT
J gene: TRBJ1-1
V gene: TRBV5-1
D gene: NA
CDR3 length: 16
clone size: NA

CDR3 protein: CASSELDRSTEAFF
CDR3 DNA: TGTGCCAGCAGTGAGTTAGATAGGAGTACTGAAGCTTTCTTT
J gene: TRBJ1-1
V gene: TRBV6-5
D gene: NA
CDR3 length: 14
clone size: NA

CDR3 protein: CASSRDRGRGYTF
CDR3 DNA: TGTGCCAGTAGTAGAGACAGGGGACGGGGCTACACCTTC
J gene: TRBJ1-2
V gene: TRBV19
D gene: TRBD1
CDR3 length: 13
clone size: NA

CDR3 protein: CSVEDERDSYEQYF
CDR3 DNA: TGCAGCGTTGAAGATGAACGGGACTCCTACGAGCAGTACTTC
J gene: TRBJ2-7
V gene: TRBV29-1
D gene: NA
CDR3 length: 14
clone size: NA

CDR3 protein: CASSEIVVAHEAFF
CDR3 DNA: TGTGCCAGCAGTGAAATTGTTGTCGCACATGAAGCTTTCTTT
J gene: TRBJ1-1
V gene: TRBV6-5
D gene: NA
CDR3 length: 14
clone size: few

CDR3 protein: CASSLTGVGNTEAFF
CDR3 DNA: TGTGCCAGCAGTTTGACAGGGGTGGGGAACACTGAAGCTTTCTTT
J gene: TRBJ1-1
V gene: TRBV6-6
D gene: TRBD1
CDR3 length: 15
clone size: NA

CDR3 protein: CASSEARGQPQHF
CDR3 DNA: TGTGCCAGCAGTGAAGCTAGGGGACAGCCCCAGCATTTT
J gene: TRBJ1-5
V gene: TRBV6-1
D gene: NA
CDR3 length: 13
clone size: NA

CDR3 protein: CASRRDYPTYNEQFF
CDR3 DNA: TGCGCCAGCAGGAGGGACTACCCAACCTACAATGAGCAGTTCTTC
J gene: TRBJ2-1
V gene: TRBV10-2
D gene: TRBD2
CDR3 length: 15
clone size: NA

CDR3 protein: CASSLAEREDSYNEQFF
CDR3 DNA: TGTGCCAGCAGCTTGGCCGAGCGGGAGGACTCCTACAATGAGCAGTTCTTC
J gene: TRBJ2-1
V gene: TRBV5-6
D gene: TRBD2
CDR3 length: 17
clone size: NA

CDR3 protein: CASSVEIGLGVGETQYF
CDR3 DNA: TGTGCCAGCAGCGTGGAAATAGGACTAGGGGTAGGAGAGACCCAGTACTTC
J gene: TRBJ2-5
V gene: TRBV9
D gene: TRBD2
CDR3 length: 17
clone size: NA

CDR3 protein: CASSIRTGEYSNQPQHF
CDR3 DNA: TGTGCCAGTAGTATAAGGACAGGGGAGTATAGCAATCAGCCCCAGCATTTT
J gene: TRBJ1-5
V gene: TRBV19
D gene: TRBD1
CDR3 length: 17
clone size: NA

CDR3 protein: CASSDPSGGHTDTQYF
CDR3 DNA: TGTGCCAGCAGTGACCCTAGCGGGGGACATACAGATACGCAGTATTTT
J gene: TRBJ2-3
V gene: TRBV27
D gene: TRBD2
CDR3 length: 16
clone size: NA

CDR3 protein: CASSLVGLEAFF
CDR3 DNA: TGTGCCAGCAGCTTGGTGGGACTTGAGGCTTTCTTT
J gene: TRBJ1-1
V gene: TRBV11-2
D gene: NA
CDR3 length: 12
clone size: NA

CDR3 protein: CASSLDRDTEAFF
CDR3 DNA: TGTGCCAGCAGCTTAGACCGGGACACTGAAGCTTTCTTT
J gene: TRBJ1-1
V gene: TRBV11-3
D gene: NA
CDR3 length: 13
clone size: NA